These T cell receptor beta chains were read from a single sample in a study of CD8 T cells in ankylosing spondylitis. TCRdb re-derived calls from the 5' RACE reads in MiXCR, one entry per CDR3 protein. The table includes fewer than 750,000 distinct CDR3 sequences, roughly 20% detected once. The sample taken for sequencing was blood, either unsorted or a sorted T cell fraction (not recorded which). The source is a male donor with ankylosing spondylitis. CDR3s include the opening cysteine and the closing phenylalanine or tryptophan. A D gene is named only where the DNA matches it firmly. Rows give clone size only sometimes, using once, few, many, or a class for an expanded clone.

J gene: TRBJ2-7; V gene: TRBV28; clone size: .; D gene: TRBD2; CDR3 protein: CASSLWASGSSYEQYF; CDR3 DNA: TGTGCCAGCAGTTTATGGGCTAGCGGGAGCTCCTACGAGCAGTACTTC
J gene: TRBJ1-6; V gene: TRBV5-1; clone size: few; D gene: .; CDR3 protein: CASSREPGGSPLHF; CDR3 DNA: TGCGCCAGCAGCCGGGAGCCGGGGGGTTCACCCCTCCACTTT
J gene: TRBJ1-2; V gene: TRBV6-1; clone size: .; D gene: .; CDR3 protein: CASSESPLILYGYTF; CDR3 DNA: TGTGCCAGCAGTGAATCCCCACTGATCCTCTATGGCTACACCTTC
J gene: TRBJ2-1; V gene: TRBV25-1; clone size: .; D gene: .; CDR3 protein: CASSEWGGRGEQFF; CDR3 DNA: TGTGCCAGCAGTGAATGGGGGGGGCGGGGTGAGCAGTTCTTC
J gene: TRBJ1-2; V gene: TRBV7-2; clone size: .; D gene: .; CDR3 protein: CASSSIDRKYNYGYTF; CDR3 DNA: TGTGCCAGCAGCTCTATAGACAGGAAATATAACTATGGCTACACCTTC
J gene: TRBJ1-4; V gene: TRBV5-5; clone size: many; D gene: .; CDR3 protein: CASSLGQRNEKLFF; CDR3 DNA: TGTGCCAGCAGCTTGGGGCAAAGAAATGAAAAACTGTTTTTT
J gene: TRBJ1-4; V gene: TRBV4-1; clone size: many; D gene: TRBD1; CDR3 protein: CASSQGSGTGNEKLFF; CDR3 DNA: TGCGCCAGCAGCCAAGGGTCAGGGACAGGGAATGAAAAACTGTTTTTT
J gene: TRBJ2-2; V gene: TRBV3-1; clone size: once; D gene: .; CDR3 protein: CASSQVGISGSGGELFF; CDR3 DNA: TGTGCCAGCAGCCAAGTAGGGATCTCAGGGTCGGGCGGGGAGCTGTTTTTT
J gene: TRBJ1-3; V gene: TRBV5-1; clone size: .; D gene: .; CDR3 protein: CASSLGAPSGNTIYF; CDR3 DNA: TGCGCCAGCAGCTTGGGGGCCCCCTCTGGAAACACCATATATTTT
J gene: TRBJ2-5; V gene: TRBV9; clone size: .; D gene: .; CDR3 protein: CASSVGASANQETQYF; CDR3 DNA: TGTGCCAGCAGCGTAGGAGCCAGTGCGAACCAAGAGACCCAGTACTTC
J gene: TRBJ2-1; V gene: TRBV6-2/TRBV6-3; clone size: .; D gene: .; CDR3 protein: CASSYGAGASYNEQFF; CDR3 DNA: TGTGCCAGCAGTTACGGGGCAGGGGCCAGCTACAATGAGCAGTTCTTC
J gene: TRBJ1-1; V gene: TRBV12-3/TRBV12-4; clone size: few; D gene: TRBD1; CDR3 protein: CASRGRGGVGMNTEAFF; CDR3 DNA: TGTGCCAGCAGGGGGAGAGGGGGCGTTGGAATGAACACTGAAGCTTTCTTT
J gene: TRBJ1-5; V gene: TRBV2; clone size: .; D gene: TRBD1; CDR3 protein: CASGTDRGRRHF; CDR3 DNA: TGTGCCAGTGGAACTGACAGGGGGCGGCGACATTTT
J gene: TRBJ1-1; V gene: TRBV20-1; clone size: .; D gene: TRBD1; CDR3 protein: CSASPTGDTEAFF; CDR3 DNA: TGCAGTGCTTCTCCGACAGGGGACACTGAAGCTTTCTTT
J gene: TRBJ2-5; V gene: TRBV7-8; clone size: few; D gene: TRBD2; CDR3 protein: CASSQRLVTGGRQETQYF; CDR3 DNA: TGTGCCAGCAGCCAAAGGCTGGTGACGGGGGGGCGTCAAGAGACCCAGTACTTC
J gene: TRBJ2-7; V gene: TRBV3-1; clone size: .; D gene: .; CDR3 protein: CASSQAYQSSYEQYF; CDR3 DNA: TGTGCCAGCAGCCAAGCTTATCAGTCCTCCTACGAGCAGTACTTC
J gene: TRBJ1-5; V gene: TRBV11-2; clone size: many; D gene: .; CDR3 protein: CASSLDFNQPQHF; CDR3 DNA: TGTGCCAGCAGCTTGGATTTCAATCAGCCCCAGCATTTT
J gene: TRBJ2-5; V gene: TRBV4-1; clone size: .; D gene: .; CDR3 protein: CASSQGYGQETQYF; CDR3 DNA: TGCGCCAGCAGCCAAGGGTACGGGCAAGAGACCCAGTACTTC
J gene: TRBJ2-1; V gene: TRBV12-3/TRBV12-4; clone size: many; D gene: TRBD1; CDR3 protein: CASSSGQGGYNEQFF; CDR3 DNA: TGTGCCAGCAGTTCAGGACAGGGAGGCTACAATGAGCAGTTCTTC
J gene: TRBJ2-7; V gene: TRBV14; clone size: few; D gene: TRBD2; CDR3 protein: CASSHSPGLASYEQYF; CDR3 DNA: TGTGCCAGCAGCCACTCTCCAGGACTAGCTTCCTACGAGCAGTACTTC
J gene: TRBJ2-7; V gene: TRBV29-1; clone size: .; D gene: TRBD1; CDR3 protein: CSFHRGNEQYF; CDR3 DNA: TGCAGCTTTCACAGGGGTAACGAGCAGTACTTC
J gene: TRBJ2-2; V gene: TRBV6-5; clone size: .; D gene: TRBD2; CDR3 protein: CASSYAGGHPGELFF; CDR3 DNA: TGTGCCAGCAGTTATGCGGGAGGGCATCCCGGGGAGCTGTTTTTT
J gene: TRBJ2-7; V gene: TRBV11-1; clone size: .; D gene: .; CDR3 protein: CASSLPRGSPYEQYF; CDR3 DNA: TGTGCCAGCAGCTTACCTCGCGGGTCCCCCTACGAGCAGTACTTC
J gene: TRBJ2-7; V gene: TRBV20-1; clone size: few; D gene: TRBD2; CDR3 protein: CSASGASGRSSYEQYF; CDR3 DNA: TGCAGTGCTAGCGGAGCTAGCGGAAGGAGCTCCTACGAGCAGTACTTC
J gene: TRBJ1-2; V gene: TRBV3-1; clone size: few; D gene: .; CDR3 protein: CASSLRGLHGYTF; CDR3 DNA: TGTGCCAGCAGCTTAAGGGGTCTTCATGGCTACACCTTC
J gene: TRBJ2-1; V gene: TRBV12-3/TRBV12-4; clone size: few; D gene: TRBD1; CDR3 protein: CASSLTGTGPYNEQFF; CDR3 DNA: TGTGCCAGCAGTTTAACCGGGACAGGACCCTACAATGAGCAGTTCTTC
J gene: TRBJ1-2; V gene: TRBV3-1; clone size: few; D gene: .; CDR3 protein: CASSQPRGRLANGYTF; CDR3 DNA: TGTGCCAGCAGCCAACCTAGGGGCAGGCTGGCGAATGGCTACACCTTC
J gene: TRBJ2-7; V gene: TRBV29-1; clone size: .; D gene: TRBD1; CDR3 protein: CSGGTGGREQYF; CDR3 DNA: TGCAGCGGTGGGACAGGGGGGAGGGAGCAGTACTTC
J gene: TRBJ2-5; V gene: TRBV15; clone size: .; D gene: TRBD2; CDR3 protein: CATSRDTSGRAQETQYF; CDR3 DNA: TGTGCCACCAGCAGAGATACTAGCGGGAGGGCTCAAGAGACCCAGTACTTC
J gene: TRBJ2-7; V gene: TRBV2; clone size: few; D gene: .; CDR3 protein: CASINTGNLPYEQYF; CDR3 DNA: TGTGCCAGTATAAACACAGGGAACTTACCCTACGAGCAGTACTTC
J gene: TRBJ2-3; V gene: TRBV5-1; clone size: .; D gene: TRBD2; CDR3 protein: CASSGTTSGRGDTQYF; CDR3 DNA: TGCGCCAGCAGCGGAACGACTAGCGGGAGGGGCGATACGCAGTATTTT
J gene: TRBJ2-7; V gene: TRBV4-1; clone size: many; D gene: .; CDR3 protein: CASSHKSGSTYEQYF; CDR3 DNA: TGCGCCAGCAGCCATAAATCAGGGAGTACCTACGAGCAGTACTTC
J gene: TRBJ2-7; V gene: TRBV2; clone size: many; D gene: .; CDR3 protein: CASSEAVGGPYEQYF; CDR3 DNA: TGTGCCAGCAGTGAAGCGGTGGGGGGGCCCTACGAGCAGTACTTC
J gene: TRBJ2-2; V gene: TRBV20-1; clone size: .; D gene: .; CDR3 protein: CSATGINTGELFF; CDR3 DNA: TGCAGTGCTACCGGGATAAACACCGGGGAGCTGTTTTTT
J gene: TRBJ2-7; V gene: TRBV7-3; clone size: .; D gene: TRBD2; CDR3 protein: CASSLTHGLAGKDEQYF; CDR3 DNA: TGTGCCAGCAGCTTAACCCACGGACTAGCGGGAAAAGACGAGCAGTACTTC
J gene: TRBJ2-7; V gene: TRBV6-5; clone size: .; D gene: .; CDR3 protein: CASSYRPVPASYEQYF; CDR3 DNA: TGTGCCAGCAGTTACCGACCAGTCCCGGCCTCCTACGAGCAGTACTTC
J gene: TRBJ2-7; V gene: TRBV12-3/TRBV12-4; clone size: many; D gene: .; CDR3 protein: CASSFTGYEQYF; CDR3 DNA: TGTGCCAGCAGTTTTACGGGATACGAGCAGTACTTC
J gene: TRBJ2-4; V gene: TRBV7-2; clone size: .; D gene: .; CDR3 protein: CASSPGRGAKNIQYF; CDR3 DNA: TGTGCCAGCAGCCCAGGGCGCGGCGCCAAAAACATTCAGTACTTC
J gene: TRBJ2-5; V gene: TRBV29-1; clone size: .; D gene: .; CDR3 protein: CSVVTGGRGETQYF; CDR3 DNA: TGCAGCGTTGTCACCGGGGGCAGGGGGGAGACCCAGTACTTC
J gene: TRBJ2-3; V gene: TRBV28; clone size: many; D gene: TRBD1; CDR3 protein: CASTVATQGAADTQYF; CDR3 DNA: TGTGCCAGCACAGTCGCGACACAGGGGGCCGCAGATACGCAGTATTTT
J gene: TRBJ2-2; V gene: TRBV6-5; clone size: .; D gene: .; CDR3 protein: CASSYEDTGELFF; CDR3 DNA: TGTGCCAGCAGTTACGAGGACACCGGGGAGCTGTTTTTT
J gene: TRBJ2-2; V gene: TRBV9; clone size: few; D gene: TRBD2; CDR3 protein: CASSYGGGVTGELFF; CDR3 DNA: TGTGCCAGCAGCTACGGGGGAGGGGTCACCGGGGAGCTGTTTTTT
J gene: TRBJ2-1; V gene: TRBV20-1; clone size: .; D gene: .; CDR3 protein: CCARGALSSYNEQFF; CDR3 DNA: TGCTGTGCTAGAGGGGCTTTGAGCTCCTACAATGAGCAGTTCTTC
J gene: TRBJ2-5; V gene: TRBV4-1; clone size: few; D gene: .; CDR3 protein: CASSQDASQETQYF; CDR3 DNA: TGCGCCAGCAGCCAAGATGCATCCCAAGAGACCCAGTACTTC
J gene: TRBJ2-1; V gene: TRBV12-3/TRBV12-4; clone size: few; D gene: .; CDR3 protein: CASSLLGTHTGNEQFF; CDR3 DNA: TGTGCCAGCAGTTTATTAGGGACCCATACGGGGAATGAGCAGTTCTTC
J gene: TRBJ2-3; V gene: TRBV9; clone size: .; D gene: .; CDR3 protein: CASSVVGDGADTQYF; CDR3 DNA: TGTGCCAGCAGCGTCGTGGGAGATGGCGCAGATACGCAGTATTTT
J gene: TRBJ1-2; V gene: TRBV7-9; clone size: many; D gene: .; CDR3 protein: CASSSINYGYTF; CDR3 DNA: TGTGCCAGCAGCTCGATCAACTATGGCTACACCTTC
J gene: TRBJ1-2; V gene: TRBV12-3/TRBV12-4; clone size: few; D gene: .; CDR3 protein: CASSLQPDYGYTF; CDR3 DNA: TGTGCCAGCAGTTTACAACCAGACTATGGCTACACCTTC
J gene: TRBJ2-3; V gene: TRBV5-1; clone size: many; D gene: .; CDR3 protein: CASSLQGADTQYF; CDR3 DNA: TGCGCCAGCAGCTTGCAGGGCGCAGATACGCAGTATTTT
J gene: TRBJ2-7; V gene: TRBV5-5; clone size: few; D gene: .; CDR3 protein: CASSLDPGQRDEQYF; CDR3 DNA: TGTGCCAGCAGCTTGGACCCGGGACAAAGGGACGAGCAGTACTTC
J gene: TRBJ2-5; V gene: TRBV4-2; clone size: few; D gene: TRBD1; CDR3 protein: CASSQDRTGPGETQYF; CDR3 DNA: TGTGCCAGCAGCCAGGACAGGACAGGGCCGGGGGAGACCCAGTACTTC
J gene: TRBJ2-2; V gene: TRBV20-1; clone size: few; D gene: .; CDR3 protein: CSARGHATGELFF; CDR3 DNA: TGCAGTGCTAGAGGGCACGCCACCGGGGAGCTGTTTTTT
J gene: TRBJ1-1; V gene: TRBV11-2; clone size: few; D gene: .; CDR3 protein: CASSSRIRTENTEAFF; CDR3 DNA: TGTGCCAGCAGCTCCCGCATAAGGACGGAAAACACTGAAGCTTTCTTT